This T cell receptor (beta chain) was identified during a study of blood T cells in healthy people across ages. Background on the study: Through template switching, about one barcoded beta molecule was captured per two T cells, as measured in model experiments.

A word on this clonotype: What it recognizes is unknown.

The second PCR ran about 6 to 12 cycles with a sample-barcoded 5' primer and J-beta primers. A template-switch adaptor containing 12 random nucleotides labeled each cDNA molecule. TCRdb called the 5' RACE reads again in MiXCR, with one record for every CDR3 protein. The sample consists of about 580,000 distinct CDR3 sequences, around half of them appearing once. Notes on the study in general: The lack of PBMC sorting stopped any conclusive naive versus antigen-experienced comparison.

Germline CDR1 reads SGHTA; CDR2 reads FQGNSA. The CDR3 totals 16 residues. Trimming cost V 5 bases and J 5 bases, with 20 bases left between them. The sequencing input was blood. V usage is TRBV7-2 and J usage is TRBJ2-3, with D possibly TRBD2 on 6 matching bases. The sequence came from an elderly man in good health. This CDR3 reads CASSPRRAGLGDTQYF. In DNA form, the CDR3 reads TGTGCCAGCAGCCCGAGGCGAGCGGGCTTGGGAGATACGCAGTATTTT.